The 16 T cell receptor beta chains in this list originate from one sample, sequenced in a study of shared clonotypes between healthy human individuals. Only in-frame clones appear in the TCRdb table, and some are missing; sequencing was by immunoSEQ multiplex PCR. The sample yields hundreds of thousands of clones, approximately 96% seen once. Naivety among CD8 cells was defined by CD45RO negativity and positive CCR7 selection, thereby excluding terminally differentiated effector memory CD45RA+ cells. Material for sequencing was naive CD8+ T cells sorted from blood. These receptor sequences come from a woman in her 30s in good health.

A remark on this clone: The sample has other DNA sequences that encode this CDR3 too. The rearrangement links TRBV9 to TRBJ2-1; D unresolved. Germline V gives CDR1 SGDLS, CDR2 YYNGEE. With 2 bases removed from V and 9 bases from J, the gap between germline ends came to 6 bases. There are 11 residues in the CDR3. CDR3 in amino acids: CASSVGAEQFF. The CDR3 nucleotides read TGTGCCAGCAGCGTTGGCGCTGAGCAGTTCTTC.

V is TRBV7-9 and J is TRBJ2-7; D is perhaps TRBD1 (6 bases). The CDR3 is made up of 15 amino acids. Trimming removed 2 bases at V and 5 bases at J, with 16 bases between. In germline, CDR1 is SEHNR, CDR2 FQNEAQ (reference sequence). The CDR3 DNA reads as TGTGCCAGCAGCTTATCGCAGGGGATTATCCACGAGCAGTACTTC. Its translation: CASSLSQGIIHEQYF.

This CDR3 is CASSLGIGTEAFF. Here the CDR3 DNA reads TGCGCCAGCAGCCTGGGGATTGGGACTGAAGCTTTCTTT. The gene calls are TRBV4-1 and TRBJ1-1; no firm D call. Germline V gene data show CDR1 as MGHRA and CDR2 as YSYEKL. V was shortened by 4 bases and J by 5 bases, with 11 bases between the two germline ends. The CDR3 extends over 13 amino acids.

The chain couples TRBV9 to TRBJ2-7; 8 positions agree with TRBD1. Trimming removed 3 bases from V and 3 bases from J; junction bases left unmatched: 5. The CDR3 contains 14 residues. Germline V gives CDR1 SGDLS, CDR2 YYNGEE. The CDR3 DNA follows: TGTGCCAGCAGCGAGGGACAGGCATTCTACGAGCAGTACTTC. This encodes CASSEGQAFYEQYF.

The CDR3 loop reads CAIRELAGQTYEQYF. The CDR3 DNA is TGTGCCATCAGGGAACTAGCGGGACAAACCTACGAGCAGTACTTC. This chain links TRBV10-3 with TRBJ2-7; 10 nucleotides align to TRBD2. Germline values: CDR1 ENHRY, CDR2 SYGVKD. The CDR3 is 15 residues long. The junction had 7 bases not matched to a gene; V was cut back by 6 bases and J by 2 bases.

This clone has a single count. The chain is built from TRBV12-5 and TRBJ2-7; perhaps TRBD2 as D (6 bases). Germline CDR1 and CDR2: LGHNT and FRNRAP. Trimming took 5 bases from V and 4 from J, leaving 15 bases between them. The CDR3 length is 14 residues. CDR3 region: CASGKVDAGYEQYF. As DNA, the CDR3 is TGTGCTAGTGGTAAGGTGGATGCGGGGTACGAGCAGTACTTC.

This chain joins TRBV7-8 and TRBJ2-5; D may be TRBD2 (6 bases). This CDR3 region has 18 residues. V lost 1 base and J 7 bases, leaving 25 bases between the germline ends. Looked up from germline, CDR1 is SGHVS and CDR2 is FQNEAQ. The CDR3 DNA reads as TGTGCCAGCAGCTTAGGTGGGATTAGGGGACTCCACTCGGGGACCCAGTACTTC. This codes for CASSLGGIRGLHSGTQYF.

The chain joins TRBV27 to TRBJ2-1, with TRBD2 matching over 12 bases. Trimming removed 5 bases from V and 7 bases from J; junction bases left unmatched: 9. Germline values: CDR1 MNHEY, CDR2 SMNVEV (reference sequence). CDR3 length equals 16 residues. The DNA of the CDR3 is TGTGCCAGCAGTCCCCTAGCGGGAGGGCCGTTGAATGAGCAGTTCTTC. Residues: CASSPLAGGPLNEQFF.

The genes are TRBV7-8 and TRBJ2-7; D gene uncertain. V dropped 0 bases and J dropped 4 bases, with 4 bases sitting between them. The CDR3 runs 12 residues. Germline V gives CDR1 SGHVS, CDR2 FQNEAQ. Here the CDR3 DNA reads TGTGCCAGCAGCTTAGCGACTTACGAGCAGTACTTC. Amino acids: CASSLATYEQYF.

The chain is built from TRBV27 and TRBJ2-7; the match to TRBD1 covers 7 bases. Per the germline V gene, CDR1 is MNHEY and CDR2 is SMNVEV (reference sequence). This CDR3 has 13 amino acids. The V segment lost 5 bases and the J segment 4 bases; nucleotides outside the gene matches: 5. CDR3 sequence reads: CASSRGPGYEQYF. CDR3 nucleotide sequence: TGTGCCAGCAGTAGGGGGCCCGGGTACGAGCAGTACTTC.

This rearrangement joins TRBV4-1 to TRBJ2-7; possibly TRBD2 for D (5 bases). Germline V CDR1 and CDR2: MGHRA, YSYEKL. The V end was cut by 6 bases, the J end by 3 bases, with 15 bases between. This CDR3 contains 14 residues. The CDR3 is CASRSRETDYEQYF. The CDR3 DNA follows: TGCGCCAGCAGGAGTCGGGAAACTGACTACGAGCAGTACTTC.

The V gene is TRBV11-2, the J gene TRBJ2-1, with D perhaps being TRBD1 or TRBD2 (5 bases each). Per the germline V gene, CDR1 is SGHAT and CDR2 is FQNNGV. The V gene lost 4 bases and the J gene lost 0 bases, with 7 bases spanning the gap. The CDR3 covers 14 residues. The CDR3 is CASSSGSSYNEQFF. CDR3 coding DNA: TGTGCCAGCAGCTCAGGGAGCTCCTACAATGAGCAGTTCTTC.

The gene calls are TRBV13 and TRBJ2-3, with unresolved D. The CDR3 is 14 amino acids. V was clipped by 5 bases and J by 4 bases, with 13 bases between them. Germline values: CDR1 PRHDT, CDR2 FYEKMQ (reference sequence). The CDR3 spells CASSAPNVADTQYF. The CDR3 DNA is TGTGCCAGCAGCGCCCCCAATGTAGCAGATACGCAGTATTTT.

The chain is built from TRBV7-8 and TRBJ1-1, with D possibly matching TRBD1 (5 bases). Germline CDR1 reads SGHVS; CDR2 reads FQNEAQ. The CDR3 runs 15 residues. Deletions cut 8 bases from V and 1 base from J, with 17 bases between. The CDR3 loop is CASLPYFGTNTEAFF. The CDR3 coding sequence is TGTGCCAGCCTTCCGTACTTTGGGACGAACACTGAAGCTTTCTTT.

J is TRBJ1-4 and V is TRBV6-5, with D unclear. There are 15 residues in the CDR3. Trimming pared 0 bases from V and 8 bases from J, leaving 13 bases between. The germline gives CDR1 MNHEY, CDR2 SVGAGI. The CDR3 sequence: CASSYSNGFAEKLFF. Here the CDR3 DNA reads TGTGCCAGCAGTTACTCGAACGGGTTTGCGGAAAAACTGTTTTTT.

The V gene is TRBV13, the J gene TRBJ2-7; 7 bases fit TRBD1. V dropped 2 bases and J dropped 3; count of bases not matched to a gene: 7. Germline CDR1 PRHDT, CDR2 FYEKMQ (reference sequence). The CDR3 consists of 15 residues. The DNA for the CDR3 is TGTGCCAGCAGCTTATCCGGGACAGCGCTCTACGAGCAGTACTTC. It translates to CASSLSGTALYEQYF. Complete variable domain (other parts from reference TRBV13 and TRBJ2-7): AAGVIQSPRHLIKEKRETATLKCYPIPRHDTVYWYQQGPGQDPQFLISFYEKMQSDKGSIPDRFSAQQFSDYHSELNMSSLELGDSALYFCASSLSGTALYEQYFGPGTRLTVT.